This T cell receptor (beta chain) was recovered during a study of blood T cell repertoires in COVID-19. Background on the study: Italy, Spain and the United States were the sources of the convalescent and acute COVID-19 samples. In each case, the material was cDNA or gDNA derived from T cells, B-cell-depleted T cells, or PBMCs.

Sequencing used immunoSEQ multiplex PCR; TCRdb keeps in-frame clones, though not all of them. The data contain approximately 290,000 clones, approximately 91% of them singletons. This CDR3 comprises 14 residues. Germline CDR1 is SQVTM and CDR2 is ANQGSEA. Germline trimming cut 6 bases from V and 5 bases from J; bases unmatched to any gene: 12. Those enrolled in Seattle joined during active infection and were followed longitudinally afterward. Sequenced input: peripheral blood. The source is a young woman with COVID-19, enrolled during active disease. This chain joins TRBV29-1 and TRBJ1-1; TRBD1 matches 7 bases. The CDR3 coding sequence is TGCAGCGTCGCGTACAGGGGACGACGAACTGAAGCTTTCTTT. Its protein product is CSVAYRGRRTEAFF.